Described below is a single TCR beta chain sequence and its context. The data are from a study of cytomegalovirus exposure and HLA in healthy donors. This PCR relied on a set of 60 Vbeta primers and 13 Jbeta primers. Measured with immunoSEQ multiplex PCR; TCRdb has only the in-frame clones, and not every one. The sample has some 240,000 clones, approximately 82% seen once; the top ten hold approximately 3.9%. CDR3 size: 13 residues. J lost 7 bases, V lost 5 bases, and 5 bases had no gene match. Germline V gene lookup returns CDR1 MDHEN and CDR2 SYDVKM. This TCR was sampled from a male donor in good health and CMV-seronegative. Sequenced input: PBMCs. The chain uses TRBV28 and TRBJ1-5, with 7 bases fitting TRBD1. CDR3 nucleotides: TGTGCCAGCAGTCGCAAACAGGGGCAGCCCCAGCATTTT. Protein: CASSRKQGQPQHF.